This TCR beta chain was captured by sequencing in a study of cytomegalovirus exposure and HLA in healthy donors. It was with 60 Vbeta and 13 Jbeta primers that the PCR ran. Assay used: immunoSEQ multiplex PCR; TCRdb lists only in-frame clones, some missing. This sample has about 240,000 clones; around 80% occur once, and the top ten carry around 5.4%. This CDR3 region has 15 residues. The J segment lost 4 bases and the V segment lost 4 bases, leaving 6 bases of the junction unmatched. Germline V CDR1 and CDR2: SGHVS, FQNEAQ. This TCR was sampled from a woman between 40 and 50 years old in good health and CMV-seropositive. The V gene is TRBV7-8, the J gene TRBJ1-5; 8 bases line up with TRBD1. The sequenced sample consisted of PBMCs. CDR3 sequence (DNA): TGTGCCAGCAGCTCCCTGGACAGGGAGAATCAGCCCCAGCATTTT. It encodes CASSSLDRENQPQHF.